This TCR beta chain was identified in a study of T cell responses to AZD1222 COVID-19 vaccine. The repertoire was sequenced with immunoSEQ multiplex PCR; TCRdb's copy has only in-frame clones and lacks some. The table includes over 150,000 clones, roughly 87% detected once. The CDR3 has 13 amino acids. The V and J ends lost 5 bases and 3 bases respectively, with 10 bases between them. CDR1 is MNHEY and CDR2 is SMNVEV in the germline V gene (reference sequence). The TCR was taken from an adult in good health. This chain links TRBV27 with TRBJ1-1; D is perhaps TRBD1 (5 bases). Sequencing was performed on peripheral blood, taken on day 0 of AZD1222 vaccination. The CDR3 coding sequence is TGTGCCAGCAGTCCCCGACAGCACACTGAAGCTTTCTTT. Residues: CASSPRQHTEAFF.